This entry concerns a single T cell receptor (beta chain). The antigen is unknown. This entry belongs to a study of shared clonotypes between healthy human individuals. For the study at large: Per-donor plates numbered three CD4 naive, three CD4 memory, two CD8 naive and one CD8 memory.

Clones were sequenced by immunoSEQ multiplex PCR, and TCRdb holds only the in-frame ones, with some missing. The table lists roughly 2,000,000 clones, approximately 92% of them singletons. CD8 cells regarded as naive lacked CD45RO, were positively chosen for CCR7, and omitted terminally differentiated effector memory CD45RA+ cells. Donors were healthy HIV-negative adults without recent acute infections or vaccinations. This CDR3 is built from 16 residues. The junction had 12 bases not matched to a gene; V was cut back by 5 bases and J by 4 bases. CDR1 and CDR2 from the germline V gene are MNHEY and SMNVEV (reference sequence). Study-level results: Owing to a small donor count, the genetic and exposure-history diversity represented was limited.

The sample taken for sequencing was naive CD8+ T cells from PBMCs. The source of this sequence is a man younger than 30 in good health. Some clones in this sample may be carry-over from other donors' samples. The gene calls are TRBV27 and TRBJ2-7; the match to TRBD1 covers 9 bases. The CDR3 bases are TGTGCCAGCAGTCCCTGGGAGGACAGGGGAAGATACGAGCAGTACTTC. Translated, it gives CASSPWEDRGRYEQYF.